This T cell receptor beta chain was captured by sequencing in a study of cytomegalovirus exposure and HLA in healthy donors (dated 2017 in TCRdb). Regarding the research as a whole: According to an earlier analysis of 550 to 700 of the donors, some 180 million T cells yielded 117 million unique TCR beta sequences and 276 Gb of sequence data. Of the approximately 400 genotyped donors, around 81% fell in the genetic ancestry cluster associated with self-reported Caucasian donors. Rather than using new phenotypic data, the later analysis identified candidate immune exposures from TCR beta sequences and from how often those sequences occurred across donors. The study used immunosequencing to profile the T cell repertoires of several hundred subjects and linked those repertoires to cytomegalovirus serostatus. Alongside the repertoire data, information on donor age, sex, ethnicity and CMV serostatus was compiled. About five DR-DQ haplotypes were treated as single units for association and clustering because of strong linkage in the cohort. An earlier analysis of approximately 640 of the donors applied high-throughput TCR beta sequencing to assess whether each TCR beta V gene segment acted as functional or pseudogenic. All discovery cohort repertoires had been generated using a single sequencing platform. In a later analysis, previously published TCR beta repertoires from fewer than 750 donors were re-analyzed and high-resolution HLA genotyping was added so that TCR occurrence patterns could be studied. A later genetic analysis took genome-wide SNP genotypes for about 65% of the 666 donors and used that subset as a discovery cohort. In addition to the first cohort of 666 subjects, a separate validation cohort of 120 different subjects was used. The aim of the study was to test whether cataloging public T cell receptors could identify signatures of past pathogen exposure. The number of donors typed differed by locus, with 629-630 for A, B, C, DRB1 and DQB1, around 520 for DQA1, about 610 for DPA1, and under 490 for DPB1. HLA typing included class I and class II loci at four-digit resolution. The study combined high-throughput TCR immunosequencing, statistical association of individual TCRs with disease status, and machine learning to predict cytomegalovirus infection status. An early release covering around 630 HLA-typed donors comprised approximately 290 gigabases of sequencing data and tens of millions of unique TCR sequences. Among roughly 400 genotyped donors of the cohort, an average of around 240,000 unique TCR beta nucleotide sequences was sequenced per donor, of which about 19% were non-productive. Broad study findings and their caveats: Most CMV-associated TCR beta chains appeared to be HLA-restricted in a later analysis, and the HLA associations seemed to be driven largely by CMV exposure. Roughly uniform sequencing depth across donors was assumed in presence/absence analyses, although this assumption may not hold. Several of the top co-occurrence clusters appeared to be linked to parvovirus B19, influenza, CMV and Epstein-Barr virus, according to a later analysis. According to a later analysis, TCR association rates differed among HLA loci, with DRB1 alleles showing the most associated TCRs and HLA-C alleles showing the fewest. In a later genetic analysis, a missense DCLRE1C variant was associated with V-gene and J-gene trimming of TCR beta chains, and the association was replicated in an independent cohort. A further reported finding was that TCR beta sequences accurately predicted the HLA-A and HLA-B alleles for most subjects in the first cohort. Because some donors lacked HLA typing at each locus, the association tests relied only on the typed subset. The classifier was reported to diagnose cytomegalovirus status with high specificity and sensitivity in both the original and validation cohorts. A total of fewer than 200 TCR beta chains were listed by the study as associated with cytomegalovirus. A later analysis associated about 17,000 TCR beta sequences with specific HLA alleles at a false discovery rate of 0.05. Most TCR sequences were observed very rarely across donors, whereas some public TCRs were present in many individuals. Because counts were too low, roughly 18 rarely observed V segments, including chromosome 9 orphons, were left out of the earlier analysis of a few hundred of the donors. According to the authors, the approach could potentially be generalized to other disease states and immunological phenotypes. In an earlier analysis of approximately 590 of the donors, most TCR beta V segments appeared in productive rearrangements about 87% or about 30% of the time, broadly matching IMGT annotations. A group of highly shared sequence variants was considered likely to be a technical artifact of the sequencing pipeline. In a later analysis, HLA-associated TCR beta chains showed more clonal expansion and lower generation probabilities than non-associated chains that were equally common. Assigning TCR associations to individual alleles was difficult when HLA alleles, especially DR and DQ, strongly co-occurred. A few of the identified cytomegalovirus-associated TCR beta chains were confirmed in vitro to be specific for cytomegalovirus antigens. The only immune exposure information available for the cohort was CMV serostatus. Correlated functional status among segregating V segments might be attributable to linkage disequilibrium, but an unknown experimental factor could not be ruled out. A later genetic analysis reported fewer N-insertions in productive TCRs among donors in an Asian-associated ancestry cluster than the roughly 620-donor mean. This cohort had only TCR beta chains sequenced, and the lack of alpha or paired-chain data limited which features could be detected.

The cohort comprised 670 or so healthy bone marrow donors. At the time of sampling, every cohort member was nominally healthy, though immune exposures that went unrecorded were likely present. The donor tested CMV seronegative and was one of the 352 seronegative cohort members. A peripheral blood sample was collected from each donor, and TCR beta sequencing was performed on peripheral blood mononuclear cells. Genomic DNA was extracted from the blood cell samples with the Qiagen DNeasy Blood Extraction Kit. With regard to this clone: This clone's antigen is unknown. No quality values exist for individual bases; no much larger clone is one base distant.

The library relied on the immunoSEQ multiplex PCR assay. For the multiplex PCR, a mixture combining 60 forward primers for TCR Vbeta segments and 13 reverse primers for TCR Jbeta segments was used. Amplification of the CDR3 region of rearranged TCR beta genes was performed with a multiplex PCR assay on genomic DNA. On the Illumina HiSeq System, the amplified TCR beta libraries were sequenced as 87-base-pair reads. Turning to the authors' computational methods: Across the roughly 670 repertoires, a later analysis counted tens of millions of unique TCR beta chains, 9.5 million to 13 million of which were shared by at least two donors. To remove PCR and sequencing errors, raw reads were error-corrected and collapsed into unique sequences using a nearest-neighbor algorithm that merged closely related sequences. V, D and J gene segments were assigned by aligning CDR3 sequences to IMGT reference sequences. For a sequence to be retained, at least a six-nucleotide match to both a V gene segment and a J gene segment was required. A rearrangement was called productive if the CDR3 had no stop codons and remained in frame with V and J, and every other rearrangement was called non-productive. CDR3 was defined according to IMGT convention as the region running from the second conserved V-encoded cysteine to the conserved J-encoded phenylalanine. The earlier analysis of approximately 500 of the donors excluded sequences that lacked an unambiguous match to a single V gene segment. In an earlier analysis of roughly 600 of the donors, a V segment was called functional when productive rearrangements were above 56.7%, and segregating when the standard deviation between donors exceeded 5%. To diagnose cytomegalovirus status from the catalog of TCR beta chain sequences, a statistical classification framework was built. A later analysis assigned V and J genes by comparing TCR nucleotide sequences with IMGT/GENE-DB human TR gene sequences. Using the TCRdist pipeline, a later analysis assigned CDR3 sequences along with most-parsimonious VDJ recombination scenarios. In a later analysis, every TCR beta chain was defined by the combination of its CDR3 amino acid sequence and its V-gene family, and reads without a unique V-gene family were dropped. In a later analysis, a few hundred highly shared, low-generation-probability nucleotide sequences were removed to address suspected cross-contamination and a sequencing artifact. In a later analysis, a clonal expansion index was calculated for each public chain from normalized within-repertoire ranks of inferred template counts. Generation probabilities in a later analysis came from a VDJ recombination model fitted to out-of-frame rearrangements, and those results were checked against IGoR. A later analysis scored TCR-TCR, TCR-HLA and TCR-CMV co-occurrence with hypergeometric tests, applying a repertoire-size bias correction to TCR pairs. In a later analysis, false discovery rates were estimated by permuting HLA or CMV assignments 20 times. In a later analysis, co-occurring TCRs were grouped with DBSCAN, and TCRdist sequence similarity was added when clustering was performed within HLA-allele-positive subsets. Repertoires with fewer than 30,000 or more than 120,000 public chains were left out of co-occurrence clustering, as were a few repertoires with anomalous nucleotide sharing. TCRdb took this table from immuneACCESS and kept in-frame rearrangements with V and J called. Such tables lack part of the clones; where checked against another copy, unresolved V genes explain under half of the gap, and the rest is unexplained. V and J calls and clone size are copied from that table; D and trimming were computed from the DNA. The sample table shows 200,000 to 250,000 clones, and around 73% are seen once. The ten largest account for 2.5% to 3.5% of the sample.

Sequencing used PBMCs. The TCR originated in a young woman in good health and CMV-seronegative.

The base sequence is TGTGCCAGCAGCTTTGACAGCAAAGAAGCTTTCTTT. It is translated as CASSFDSKEAFF. The rearranged chain carries TRBV7-9 and TRBJ1-1; the D gene is possibly TRBD1, with 5 bases matching. The CDR3 covers 12 residues, taking in both the cysteine and the phenylalanine. The entry retains the CDR3 DNA only, 36 bases that are in frame from base 1. CDR1 and CDR2, per the germline V gene (reference sequence), are SEHNR and FQNEAQ. V and J are truncated by 3 bases and 8 bases respectively, leaving an intervening sequence of 10 bases. Joined to the reference TRBV7-9 and TRBJ1-1 proteins, this CDR3 gives the full variable domain: DTGVSQNPRHKITKRGQNVTFRCDPISEHNRLYWYRQTLGQGPEFLTYFQNEAQLEKSRLLSDRFSAERPKGSFSTLEIQRTEQGDSAMYLCASSFDSKEAFFGQGTRLTVV.